A single sample gave rise to the 6 T cell receptor beta chains below, sequenced in a study of T-cell reconstitution after alpha-beta-depleted transplantation in children. This sample's TCRbeta library carried unique molecular identifier barcodes. Each CDR3 protein gets one entry after TCRdb re-called the PCR reads with MiXCR. The data hold around 800,000 distinct CDR3 sequences, with roughly 15% observed a single time. The sequences come from PBMCs, mostly from graft donor cells, collected 360 days after TCRalphabeta/CD19-depleted stem cell transplant. These TCRs come from a male patient younger than 18 who had a stem cell transplant for acute lymphoblastic leukemia, so the T cells may come from the graft donor.

The table lists this clonotype with a few counts. The chain joins TRBV6-1 to TRBJ2-1; TRBD2 matches 16 bases. This CDR3 has 17 amino acids. Germline values: CDR1 MNHNS, CDR2 SASEGT. V shed 5 bases and J 12 bases; nucleotides not matched to a gene: 13. CDR3 sequence reads: CASSPGLAGGPKIWQFF. The DNA of the CDR3 is TGTGCCAGCAGTCCGGGACTAGCGGGAGGGCCTAAGATTTGGCAGTTCTTC.

The chain joins TRBV5-5 to TRBJ2-5, with D possibly matching TRBD2 (5 bases). Between the trimmed V and J ends, which lost 1 base and 5 bases, there was a span of 12 bases. There are 14 residues in the CDR3. Germline V gives CDR1 SGHKS, CDR2 YYEKEE (reference sequence). This CDR3 reads CASSLRSGKETQYF. For the CDR3, the DNA is TGTGCCAGCAGCTTGAGGTCCGGGAAGGAGACCCAGTACTTC.

The chain uses TRBV7-9 and TRBJ2-1, with D uncertain. Germline V gives CDR1 SEHNR, CDR2 FQNEAQ (reference sequence). V was cut by 5 bases and J by 6 bases, with 14 bases left in between. The CDR3 loop spans 14 amino acids. The CDR3 nucleotides are TGTGCCAGCAGCCCCCTCGGAATGGGCAATGAGCAGTTCTTC. As protein: CASSPLGMGNEQFF.

In its sample, this clonotype was seen many times. This chain uses TRBV10-3 with TRBJ2-7; D ambiguous. The CDR3 is 21 residues long. The germline CDR1 and CDR2 sequences are ENHRY and SYGVKD. V gave up 3 bases and J gave up 0 bases, with 30 bases separating them. The CDR3 coding sequence is TGTGCCATCAGTGAAGCCCCGTGGGTGGCCCGGATGGACGCCTACTCCTACGAGCAGTACTTC. Translating it yields CAISEAPWVARMDAYSYEQYF.

This sequence joins TRBV12-3 or TRBV12-4 and TRBJ2-7; 8 nucleotides match TRBD2. The CDR3 covers 16 residues. Trimming cost V 4 bases and J 3 bases; bases outside gene matches: 11. The CDR3 DNA is TGTGCCAGCAGTTCCCGTGCGGGAGGATATAGCTACGAGCAGTACTTC. Residues: CASSSRAGGYSYEQYF.

This clonotype has just a few counts. The chain employs TRBV11-1 and TRBJ2-1; 7 bases are shared with TRBD1. V dropped 1 base and J dropped 10; count of bases not matched to a gene: 28. This CDR3 comprises 21 residues. The germline gives CDR1 SGHAT, CDR2 FQDESV (reference sequence). CDR3 in DNA: TGTGCCAGCAGCTTAGTATCCCTCGACAGGGAGCGGCCCAAGAAGTCTAGGGAGCAGTTCTTC. Translating it yields CASSLVSLDRERPKKSREQFF.